The 11 T cell receptor beta chains below come from one sample, sequenced in a study of shared clonotypes between healthy human individuals. Sequencing was performed with immunoSEQ multiplex PCR; in TCRdb, only in-frame clones are kept and a portion is missing. The sample carries over a million clones, about 98% recorded once. The material sequenced was naive CD4+ T cells sorted from blood. Subset denoted: CD45RA+ positively selected. The receptors were sampled from a man aged 30-40 years in good health.

This sequence joins TRBV27 and TRBJ2-7; a possible D gene is TRBD2 (7 bases). This CDR3 has 13 amino acids. Looked up from germline, CDR1 is MNHEY and CDR2 is SMNVEV (reference sequence). Trimming shortened V by 9 bases and J by 5 bases, and 17 bases separated the two germline ends. Here the CDR3 DNA reads TGTGCCAGTATACAGGGAGGGGTCGACGAGCAGTACTTC. Encoded protein: CASIQGGVDEQYF.

V usage is TRBV30 and J usage is TRBJ1-5; no reliable D call. Deletions cut 4 bases from V and 3 bases from J, with 10 bases between. Per germline, CDR1 GTSNPN and CDR2 SVGIG (reference sequence). There are 13 residues in the CDR3. The DNA for the CDR3 is TGTGCCTGGACCGCGGCAGTCAATCAGCCCCAGCATTTT. It encodes CAWTAAVNQPQHF. The entire variable domain, with the rest obtained from reference TRBV30 and TRBJ1-5, is as follows: SQTIHQWPATLVQPVGSPLSLECTVEGTSNPNLYWYRQAAGRGLQLLFYSVGIGQISSEVPQNLSASRPQDRQFILSSKKLLLSDSGFYLCAWTAAVNQPQHFGDGTRLSIL.

Notes on this clone: This CDR3 is also generated by other DNA sequences in the sample. V and J are TRBV28 and TRBJ2-7; 9 bases are a match to TRBD2. Germline CDR1 reads MDHEN; CDR2 reads SYDVKM. The ends lost 9 bases at V and 3 bases at J; junction bases unmatched: 0. This CDR3 has 11 residues. The DNA of the CDR3 is TGTGCCAGTAGCGGGAGCTACGAGCAGTACTTC. Amino acid sequence: CASSGSYEQYF. The whole variable domain, remainder taken from reference TRBV28 and TRBJ2-7, is DVKVTQSSRYLVKRTGEKVFLECVQDMDHENMFWYRQDPGLGLRLIYFSYDVKMKEKGDIPEGYSVSREKKERFSLILESASTNQTSMYLCASSGSYEQYFGPGTRLTVT.

The chain couples TRBV9 to TRBJ1-3; D remains unclear. This CDR3 is 13 amino acids long. The V gene lost 0 bases and the J gene lost 8 bases, with 9 bases spanning the gap. The germline V gene has CDR1 SGDLS and CDR2 YYNGEE. In DNA form, the CDR3 reads TGTGCCAGCAGCGTAGGTCCCTGGGACACCATATATTTT. Translating it yields CASSVGPWDTIYF.

This clone was detected only once. This chain connects TRBV5-1 to TRBJ2-3, with D tentatively TRBD2 (5 bases). The CDR3 sequence is 14 residues long. Looked up from germline, CDR1 is SGHRS and CDR2 is YFSETQ. V was clipped by 6 bases and J by 2 bases, with 13 bases between them. CDR3 loop: CASTGRGPTDTQYF. The CDR3 DNA follows: TGCGCCAGCACGGGGAGAGGGCCCACAGATACGCAGTATTTT.

The chain carries TRBV4-1 and TRBJ2-1; 7 bases align to TRBD1. With 5 bases clipped from V and 7 bases from J, the junction kept 11 bases outside the gene matches. The CDR3 sequence is 15 residues long. Germline assignment: CDR1 MGHRA and CDR2 YSYEKL. CDR3 DNA: TGCGCCAGCAGCTATCCCGGGACAGCTCGGAATGAGCAGTTCTTC. It codes for CASSYPGTARNEQFF.

This chain joins TRBV5-1 and TRBJ2-7, with unresolved D. V lost 3 bases to trimming and J lost 3 bases, with 7 bases between them. Germline V CDR1 and CDR2: SGHRS, YFSETQ. The length of the CDR3 is 12 residues. The CDR3 loop reads CASSYPDYEQYF. DNA of the CDR3: TGCGCCAGCAGCTATCCGGACTACGAGCAGTACTTC.

This clone was seen once. The gene calls are TRBV7-2 and TRBJ1-2; D remains ambiguous. V was trimmed by 8 bases and J by 2 bases, leaving 6 bases between them. This CDR3 has 11 residues. Per germline, CDR1 SGHTA and CDR2 FQGNSA. CDR3 protein: CASEKNYGYTF. The CDR3 DNA reads TGTGCCAGCGAGAAAAACTATGGCTACACCTTC.

This rearrangement joins TRBV18 to TRBJ2-5; weak D call: TRBD2 (5 bases). The CDR3 runs 20 residues. Germline V gives CDR1 KGHSH, CDR2 LQKENI. V was pared by 0 bases and J by 0 bases, with 23 bases between. The CDR3 DNA reads TGTGCCAGCTCACCACCACTGAGGGCAGGACTTAATCGGTACCAAGAGACCCAGTACTTC. It yields the protein CASSPPLRAGLNRYQETQYF.

To note about this clone: A junction boundary mismatches the germline segment, possibly from a read error. This rearrangement joins TRBV7-7 to TRBJ2-7; D uncertain. Germline CDR1 SSHAT, CDR2 FNYEAQ (reference sequence). The CDR3 consists of 15 residues. CDR3 protein: CASSLEHGSSYEQYF. The CDR3 DNA reads as TGTGCTAGCAGCTTAGAGCACGGGTCCTCCTACGAGCAGTACTTC.

This clone was observed once. The chain employs TRBV5-1 and TRBJ2-2; 7 bases are a match to TRBD1. This CDR3 comprises 15 residues. In germline, CDR1 is SGHRS, CDR2 YFSETQ. V dropped 0 bases and J dropped 4; count of bases not matched to a gene: 3. Here the CDR3 DNA reads TGCGCCAGCAGCTTGGAGACAGGGATCACCGGGGAGCTGTTTTTT. Protein: CASSLETGITGELFF.